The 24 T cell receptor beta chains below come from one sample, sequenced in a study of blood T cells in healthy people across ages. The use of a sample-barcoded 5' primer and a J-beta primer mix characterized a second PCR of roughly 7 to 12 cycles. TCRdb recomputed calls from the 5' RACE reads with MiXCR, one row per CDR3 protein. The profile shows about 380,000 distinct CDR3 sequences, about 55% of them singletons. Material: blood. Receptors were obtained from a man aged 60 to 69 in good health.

The CDR3 DNA follows: TGTGCCAGAGGGGGGACCCAGTACTTC. It is translated as CARGGTQYF. The gene calls are TRBV9 and TRBJ2-5, with D maybe TRBD1 (6 bases). The CDR3 sequence is 9 residues long. Germline loops: CDR1 SGDLS, CDR2 YYNGEE. V was trimmed by 8 bases and J by 7 bases, leaving 6 bases between them.

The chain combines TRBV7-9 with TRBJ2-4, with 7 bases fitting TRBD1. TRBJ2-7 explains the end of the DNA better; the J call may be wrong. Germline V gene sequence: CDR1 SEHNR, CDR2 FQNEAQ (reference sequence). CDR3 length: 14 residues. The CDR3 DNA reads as TGTGCCAGCAGCTTGGACAGGAAGGTGAACGAGCAGTACTTC. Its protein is CASSLDRKVNEQYF.

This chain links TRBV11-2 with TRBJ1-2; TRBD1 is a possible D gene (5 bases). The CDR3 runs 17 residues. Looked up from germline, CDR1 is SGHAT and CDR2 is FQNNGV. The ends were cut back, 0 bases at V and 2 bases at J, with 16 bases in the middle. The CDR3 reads CASSLDGGSGQNYGYTF. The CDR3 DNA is TGTGCCAGCAGCTTAGATGGGGGTAGCGGGCAGAACTATGGCTACACCTTC.

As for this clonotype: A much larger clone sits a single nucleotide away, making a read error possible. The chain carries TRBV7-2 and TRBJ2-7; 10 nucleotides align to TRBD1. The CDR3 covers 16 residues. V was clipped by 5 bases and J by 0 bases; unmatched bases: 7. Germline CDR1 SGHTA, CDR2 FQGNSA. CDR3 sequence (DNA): TGTGCCAGCAGCATCGGGACAGGGGCGTACTCCTACGAGCAGTACTTC. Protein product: CASSIGTGAYSYEQYF.

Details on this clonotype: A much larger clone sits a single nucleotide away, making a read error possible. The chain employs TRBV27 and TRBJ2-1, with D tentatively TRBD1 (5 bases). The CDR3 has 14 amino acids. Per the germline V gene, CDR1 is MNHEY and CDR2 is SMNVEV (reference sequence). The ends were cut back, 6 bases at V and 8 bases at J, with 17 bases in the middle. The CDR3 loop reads CASSVDRDHDEQFF. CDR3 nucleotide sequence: TGTGCCAGCAGCGTTGACAGAGATCACGATGAGCAGTTCTTC.

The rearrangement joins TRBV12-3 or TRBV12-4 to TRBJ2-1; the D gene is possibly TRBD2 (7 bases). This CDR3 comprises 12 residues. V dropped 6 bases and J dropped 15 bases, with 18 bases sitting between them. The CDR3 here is CASRPTGGQRFF. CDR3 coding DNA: TGTGCCAGCAGACCCACGGGGGGCCAGCGGTTCTTC.

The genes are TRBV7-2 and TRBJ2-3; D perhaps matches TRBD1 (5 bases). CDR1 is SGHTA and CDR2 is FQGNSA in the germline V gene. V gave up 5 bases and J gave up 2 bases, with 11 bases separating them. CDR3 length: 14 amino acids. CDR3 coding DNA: TGTGCCAGCAGCGCAGGGCCCCCCACAGATACGCAGTATTTT. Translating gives CASSAGPPTDTQYF.

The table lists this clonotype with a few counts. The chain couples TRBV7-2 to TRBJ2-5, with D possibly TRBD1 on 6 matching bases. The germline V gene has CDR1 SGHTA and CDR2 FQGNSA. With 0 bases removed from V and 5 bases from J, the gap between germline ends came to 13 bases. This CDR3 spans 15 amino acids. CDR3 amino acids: CASSLAGTGWETQYF. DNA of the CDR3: TGTGCCAGCAGCTTAGCGGGCACAGGGTGGGAGACCCAGTACTTC.

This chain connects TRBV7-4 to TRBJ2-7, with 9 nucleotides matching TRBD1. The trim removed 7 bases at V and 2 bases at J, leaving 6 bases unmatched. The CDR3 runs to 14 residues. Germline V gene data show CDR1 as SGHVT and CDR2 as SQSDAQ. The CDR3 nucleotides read TGTGCCAGCACCTTTCACAGGGGGCCCTACGAGCAGTACTTC. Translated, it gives CASTFHRGPYEQYF.

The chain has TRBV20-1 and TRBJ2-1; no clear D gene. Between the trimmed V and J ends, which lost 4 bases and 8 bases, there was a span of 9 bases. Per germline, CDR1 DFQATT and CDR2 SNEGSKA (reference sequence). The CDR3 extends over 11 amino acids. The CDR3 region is CSAKAWDEQFF. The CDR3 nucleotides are TGCAGTGCTAAGGCTTGGGATGAGCAGTTCTTC.

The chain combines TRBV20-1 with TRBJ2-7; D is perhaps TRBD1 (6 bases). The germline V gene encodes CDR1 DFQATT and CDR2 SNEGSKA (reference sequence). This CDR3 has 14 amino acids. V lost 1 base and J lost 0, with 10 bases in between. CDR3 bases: TGCAGTGCTAGAGGACAGGAGAGCTCCTACGAGCAGTACTTC. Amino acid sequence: CSARGQESSYEQYF.

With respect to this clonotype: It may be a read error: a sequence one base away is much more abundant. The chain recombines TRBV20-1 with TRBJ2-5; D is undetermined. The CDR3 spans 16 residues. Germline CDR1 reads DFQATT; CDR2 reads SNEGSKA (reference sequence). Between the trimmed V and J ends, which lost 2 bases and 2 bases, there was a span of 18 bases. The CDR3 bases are TGCAGTGCTAGAAAGAGAGATCCCCAGACGCAAGAGACCCAGTACTTC. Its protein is CSARKRDPQTQETQYF.

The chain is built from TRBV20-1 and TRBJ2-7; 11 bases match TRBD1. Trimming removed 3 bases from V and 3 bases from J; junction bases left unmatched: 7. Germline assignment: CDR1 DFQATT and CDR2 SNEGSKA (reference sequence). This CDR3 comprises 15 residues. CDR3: CSARAGTGGRYEQYF. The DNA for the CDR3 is TGCAGTGCTAGGGCCGGGACAGGGGGTCGCTACGAGCAGTACTTC.

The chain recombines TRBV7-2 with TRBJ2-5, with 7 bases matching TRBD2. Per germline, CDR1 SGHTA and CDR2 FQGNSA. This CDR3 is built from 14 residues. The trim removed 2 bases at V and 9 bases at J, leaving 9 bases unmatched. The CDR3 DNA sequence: TGTGCCAGCAGCTTAACTGGTGGGGGGGGAGCCCAGTACTTC. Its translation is CASSLTGGGGAQYF. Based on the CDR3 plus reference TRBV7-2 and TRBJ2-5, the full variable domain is GAGVSQSPSNKVTEKGKDVELRCDPISGHTALYWYRQSLGQGLEFLIYFQGNSAPDKSGLPSDRFSAERTGGSVSTLTIQRTQQEDSAVYLCASSLTGGGGAQYFGPGTRLLVL.

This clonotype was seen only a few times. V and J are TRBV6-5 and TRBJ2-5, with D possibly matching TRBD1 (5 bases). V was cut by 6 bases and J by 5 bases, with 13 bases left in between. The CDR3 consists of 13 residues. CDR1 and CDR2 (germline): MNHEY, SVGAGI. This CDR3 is CASRVPGMETQYF. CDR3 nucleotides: TGTGCCAGCAGAGTCCCAGGGATGGAGACCCAGTACTTC.

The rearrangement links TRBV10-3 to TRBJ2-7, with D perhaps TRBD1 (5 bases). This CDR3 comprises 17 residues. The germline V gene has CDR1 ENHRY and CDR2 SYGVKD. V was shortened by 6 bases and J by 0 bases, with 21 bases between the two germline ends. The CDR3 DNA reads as TGTGCCATCAGGGACCCCGCCGAGCAGGACAACTCCTACGAGCAGTACTTC. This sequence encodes CAIRDPAEQDNSYEQYF.

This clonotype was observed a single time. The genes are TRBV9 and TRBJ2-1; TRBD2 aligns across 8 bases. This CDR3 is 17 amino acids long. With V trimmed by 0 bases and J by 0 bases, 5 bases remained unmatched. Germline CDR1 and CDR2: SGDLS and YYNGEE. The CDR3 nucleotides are TGTGCCAGCAGCGTAGGGGGCGGGAGGACCTCCTACAATGAGCAGTTCTTC. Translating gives CASSVGGGRTSYNEQFF.

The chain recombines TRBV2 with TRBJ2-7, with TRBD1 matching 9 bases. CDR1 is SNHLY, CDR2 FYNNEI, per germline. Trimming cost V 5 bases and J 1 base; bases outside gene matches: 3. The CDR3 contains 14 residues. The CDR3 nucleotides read TGTGCCAGCAGTATGGACAGGGGATCCTACGAGCAGTACTTC. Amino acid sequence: CASSMDRGSYEQYF.

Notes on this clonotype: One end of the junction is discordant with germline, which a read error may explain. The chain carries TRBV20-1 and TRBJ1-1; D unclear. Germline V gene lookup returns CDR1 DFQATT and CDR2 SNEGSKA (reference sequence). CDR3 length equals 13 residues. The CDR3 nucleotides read TGCGGTGCTAGAGGGTTCGTTGGGGCTGAAGCTTTCTTT. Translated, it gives CGARGFVGAEAFF.

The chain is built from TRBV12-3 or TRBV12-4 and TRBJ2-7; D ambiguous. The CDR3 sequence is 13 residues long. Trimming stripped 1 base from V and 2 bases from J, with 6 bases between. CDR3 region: CASSLEAAYEQYF. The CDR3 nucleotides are TGTGCCAGCAGTTTAGAGGCAGCCTACGAGCAGTACTTC.

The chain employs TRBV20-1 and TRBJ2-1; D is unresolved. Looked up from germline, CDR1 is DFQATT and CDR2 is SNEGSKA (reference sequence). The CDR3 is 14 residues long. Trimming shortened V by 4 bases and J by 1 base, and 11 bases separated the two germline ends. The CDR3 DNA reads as TGCAGTGCTAAGAGGTTAGTGTCCTACAATGAGCAGTTCTTC. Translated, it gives CSAKRLVSYNEQFF.

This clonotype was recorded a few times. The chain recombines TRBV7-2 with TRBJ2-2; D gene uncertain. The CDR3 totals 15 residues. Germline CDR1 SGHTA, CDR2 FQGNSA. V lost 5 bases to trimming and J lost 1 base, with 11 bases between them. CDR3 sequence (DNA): TGTGCCAGCAGCCCCCTCCCCCTGAACACCGGGGAGCTGTTTTTT. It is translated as CASSPLPLNTGELFF.

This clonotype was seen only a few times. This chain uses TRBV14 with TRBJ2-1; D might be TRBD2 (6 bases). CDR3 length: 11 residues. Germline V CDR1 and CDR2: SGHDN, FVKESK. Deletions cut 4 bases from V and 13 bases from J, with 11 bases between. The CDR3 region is CASSPGTHQFF. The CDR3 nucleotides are TGTGCCAGCAGCCCTGGGACTCATCAGTTCTTC.

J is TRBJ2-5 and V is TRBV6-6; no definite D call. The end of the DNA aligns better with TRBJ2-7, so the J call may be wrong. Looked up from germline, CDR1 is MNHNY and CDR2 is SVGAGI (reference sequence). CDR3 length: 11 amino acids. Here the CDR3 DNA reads TGTGCCAGCAGTCACACTGACGAGCAGTACTTC. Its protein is CASSHTDEQYF.